This passage covers 24 T cell receptor beta chains from one sample sequenced in a study of CD4+ T cells in melanoma. Libraries were prepared by immunoSEQ multiplex PCR; TCRdb keeps only in-frame clonotypes and omits some of them. Among 8,000 to 10,000 clones listed, 55% to 75% were seen once. Sequencing input: tumor tissue. These receptors all come from a human donor with melanoma.

As concerns this clone: At one of its ends the junction is not consistent with the germline gene, which may arise from a read error. The CDR3 here is CASSSAADLVF. The CDR3 DNA sequence: TGTGCCAGCTCATCAGCAGCGGACCTAGTTTTT. The chain combines TRBV18 with TRBJ1-6, with D hard to call. Germline lookup yields CDR1 KGHSH and CDR2 LQKENI. The CDR3 is 11 residues long.

This clone appeared once. This chain uses TRBV5-4 with TRBJ2-5; the match to TRBD1 covers 7 bases. From germline, CDR1 is SGHNT and CDR2 YYREEE (reference sequence). V gave up 2 bases and J gave up 5 bases; unmatched junction bases: 6. This CDR3 is built from 14 residues. CDR3 DNA: TGTGCCAGCAGCTTCGACAGGGCCCAGGAGACCCAGTACTTC. Its translation is CASSFDRAQETQYF.

This clone was seen only a few times. This sequence joins TRBV6-5 and TRBJ2-2, with no clear D. The CDR3 consists of 15 residues. V was pared by 0 bases and J by 2 bases, with 7 bases between. Germline lookup yields CDR1 MNHEY and CDR2 SVGAGI. Here the CDR3 DNA reads TGTGCCAGCAGTTACTCGGGCCTAAACACCGGGGAGCTGTTTTTT. Protein sequence: CASSYSGLNTGELFF.

This clone ranks as medium-sized. The rearrangement joins TRBV7-2 to TRBJ1-2; 7 bases are shared with TRBD1. V was pared by 5 bases and J by 5 bases, with 8 bases of the junction left unmatched. Germline CDR1 and CDR2: SGHTA and FQGNSA. CDR3 size: 14 residues. CDR3 loop: CASSRQGGRYGYTF. The CDR3 DNA reads TGTGCCAGCAGCAGGCAAGGGGGCCGGTATGGCTACACCTTC.

The chain has TRBV20-1 and TRBJ2-1; D unclear. This CDR3 is 11 amino acids long. V lost 7 bases, J lost 8 bases, and 12 bases lay in between. CDR1 and CDR2 from the germline V gene are DFQATT and SNEGSKA (reference sequence). CDR3 residues: CSVAKQYEQFF. The CDR3 region has the DNA TGCAGTGTGGCAAAGCAATATGAGCAGTTCTTC.

By share of the sample, this clone is large (0.1 to 1%). The gene calls are TRBV6-6 and TRBJ1-6; D remains ambiguous. This CDR3 is 14 amino acids long. V was shortened by 6 bases and J by 6 bases, with 12 bases between the two germline ends. CDR1 is MNHNY, CDR2 SVGAGI, per germline (reference sequence). CDR3 DNA: TGTGCCAGCAGGAGTCGGACTCTTAATTCACCCCTCCACTTT. Encoded protein: CASRSRTLNSPLHF.

This chain connects TRBV29-1 to TRBJ2-3; the D gene is possibly TRBD1 (7 bases). The V end lost 6 bases, the J end lost 6 bases, and 16 bases lay between the germline ends. The CDR3 extends over 13 amino acids. Germline V gene lookup returns CDR1 SQVTM and CDR2 ANQGSEA. The CDR3 here is CSVPWAGGDTQYF. As DNA, the CDR3 is TGCAGCGTCCCCTGGGCAGGGGGGGATACGCAGTATTTT.

The CDR3: CSVEGTSGHYEQYF. The CDR3 DNA is TGCAGCGTTGAAGGGACTAGCGGTCATTACGAGCAGTACTTC. The V gene is TRBV29-1, the J gene TRBJ2-7; TRBD2 matches at 10 bases. Germline trimming cut 1 base from V and 4 bases from J; bases unmatched to any gene: 4. This CDR3 is 14 amino acids long. CDR1 is SQVTM and CDR2 is ANQGSEA in the germline V gene.

The chain employs TRBV27 and TRBJ2-7; 10 bases fit TRBD1. This CDR3 contains 16 residues. The trim removed 5 bases at V and 3 bases at J, leaving 10 bases unmatched. CDR1 is MNHEY and CDR2 is SMNVEV in the germline V gene (reference sequence). In DNA form, the CDR3 reads TGTGCCAGCAGTCCATACTGGGACAGGGGAGGCTACGAGCAGTACTTC. This translates into CASSPYWDRGGYEQYF.

This clone was detected only a few times. This sequence joins TRBV10-3 and TRBJ1-2; D remains unclear. CDR3 length: 13 amino acids. V was shortened by 2 bases and J by 5 bases, with 9 bases between the two germline ends. The V gene's germline CDR1 is ENHRY and CDR2 SYGVKD. CDR3 in DNA: TGTGCCATCAGTGAGAGGGCAGTTTATGGCTACACCTTC. It yields the protein CAISERAVYGYTF.

This clone was seen a few times. This chain uses TRBV5-1 with TRBJ1-2; 8 bases fit TRBD1. V lost 4 bases to trimming and J lost 4 bases; unmatched junction nucleotides: 9. The CDR3 totals 15 residues. Germline CDR1 and CDR2: SGHRS and YFSETQ. The CDR3: CASSTDRVEIYGYTF. As DNA, the CDR3 is TGCGCCAGCAGCACGGACAGGGTGGAGATCTATGGCTACACCTTC. Combining the CDR3 with reference TRBV5-1 and TRBJ1-2 gives the whole variable domain KAGVTQTPRYLIKTRGQQVTLSCSPISGHRSVSWYQQTPGQGLQFLFEYFSETQRNKGNFPGRFSGRQFSNSRSEMNVSTLELGDSALYLCASSTDRVEIYGYTFGSGTRLTVV.

V gene TRBV5-6 combines with J gene TRBJ2-7; D is undetermined. CDR1 is SGHDT, CDR2 YYEEEE, per germline. The CDR3 runs 13 residues. The V end lost 4 bases, the J end lost 2 bases, and 10 bases lay between the germline ends. Here the CDR3 reads CASSQAPTYEQYF. DNA for the CDR3: TGTGCCAGCAGCCAAGCTCCGACCTACGAGCAGTACTTC.

In this sample, this clone turned up once. The J gene is TRBJ1-6, the V gene TRBV5-1, with unresolved D. Germline values: CDR1 SGHRS, CDR2 YFSETQ. This CDR3 has 16 amino acids. The ends were cut back, 3 bases at V and 14 bases at J, with 24 bases in the middle. CDR3 in amino acids: CASSSTEDPRKATLHF. Here the CDR3 DNA reads TGCGCCAGCAGCTCTACCGAGGACCCCCGGAAGGCGACCCTCCACTTT.

This clone has just a few counts. The genes are TRBV5-4 and TRBJ2-5; tentatively, D is TRBD1 (7 bases). The CDR3 covers 14 residues. Trimming shortened V by 4 bases and J by 3 bases, and 13 bases separated the two germline ends. Germline values: CDR1 SGHNT, CDR2 YYREEE (reference sequence). CDR3 amino acids: CASSEGGTEETQYF. DNA of the CDR3: TGTGCCAGCAGCGAAGGGGGGACAGAAGAGACCCAGTACTTC.

The chain uses TRBV4-2 and TRBJ2-2, with D unresolved. Per germline, CDR1 LGHNA and CDR2 YNFKEQ. The CDR3 runs to 15 residues. The V end was cut by 4 bases, the J end by 11 bases, with 20 bases between. CDR3 in DNA: TGTGCCAGCAGCCCCTCCGCGGCTGGCGCTGGAGAGCTGTTTTTT. It yields the protein CASSPSAAGAGELFF.

There are a few counts of this clone. V and J are TRBV5-6 and TRBJ1-1, with TRBD1 as a possible D gene (6 bases). The CDR3 spans 14 residues. V lost 4 bases and J 6 bases, leaving 16 bases between the germline ends. Germline loops: CDR1 SGHDT, CDR2 YYEEEE. This CDR3 reads CASSEPQGRAEAFF. CDR3 nucleotide sequence: TGTGCCAGCAGCGAACCACAGGGTCGGGCTGAAGCTTTCTTT.

The chain couples TRBV30 to TRBJ1-1, with D possibly matching TRBD1 (5 bases). CDR1 and CDR2 (germline): GTSNPN, SVGIG (reference sequence). The V end was cut by 0 bases, the J end by 11 bases, with 19 bases between. The CDR3 length is 14 residues. In DNA form, the CDR3 reads TGTGCCTGGAGTGTAACTGCCCTCGTACGGGGGGCTTTCTTT. It yields the protein CAWSVTALVRGAFF.

This chain joins TRBV2 and TRBJ2-5; 9 positions match TRBD1. Losses at the gene ends were 5 bases for V and 10 bases for J; bases not matched to a gene: 8. The CDR3 runs 13 residues. Germline V gene lookup returns CDR1 SNHLY and CDR2 FYNNEI. In nucleotides, the CDR3 is TGTGCCAGCAGTCCCCGGACAGGGGATAGCCAGTACTTC. Translation: CASSPRTGDSQYF.

The genes are TRBV9 and TRBJ2-3, with D possibly matching TRBD1 (6 bases). V lost 2 bases, J lost 0 bases, and 16 bases lay in between. The CDR3 extends over 17 amino acids. Per the germline V gene, CDR1 is SGDLS and CDR2 is YYNGEE. CDR3 coding DNA: TGTGCCAGCAGCGTCCGGCAGGGGCCGACTAGCACAGATACGCAGTATTTT. It yields the protein CASSVRQGPTSTDTQYF.

This clone was detected only a few times. The genes are TRBV5-1 and TRBJ2-3; weak D call: TRBD1 (6 bases). With 4 bases removed from V and 0 bases from J, the gap between germline ends came to 12 bases. The germline CDR1 and CDR2 sequences are SGHRS and YFSETQ. This CDR3 has 15 amino acids. CDR3: CASSGDISSTDTQYF. Here the CDR3 DNA reads TGCGCCAGCAGCGGGGACATTTCTAGCACAGATACGCAGTATTTT. The full variable domain, completed using reference TRBV5-1 and TRBJ2-3, is KAGVTQTPRYLIKTRGQQVTLSCSPISGHRSVSWYQQTPGQGLQFLFEYFSETQRNKGNFPGRFSGRQFSNSRSEMNVSTLELGDSALYLCASSGDISSTDTQYFGPGTRLTVL.

As DNA, the CDR3 is TGTGCCAGCAGTTACGGTCCTAGCGGATACACAGATACGCAGTATTTT. It specifies CASSYGPSGYTDTQYF. V is TRBV6-5 and J is TRBJ2-3; 7 bases line up with TRBD2. Germline lookup yields CDR1 MNHEY and CDR2 SVGAGI. The V gene end was trimmed by 2 bases and the J gene end by 2 bases; junction bases not matched to a gene: 7. The CDR3 covers 16 residues.

This chain links TRBV5-5 with TRBJ1-4; D is ambiguous. Per the germline V gene, CDR1 is SGHKS and CDR2 is YYEKEE (reference sequence). This CDR3 region has 17 residues. The V and J ends lost 1 base and 0 bases respectively, with 13 bases between them. CDR3 amino acids: CASSLQARYATNEKLFF. CDR3 nucleotides: TGTGCCAGCAGCTTGCAGGCCCGTTACGCAACTAATGAAAAACTGTTTTTT. The entire variable domain, with the rest obtained from reference TRBV5-5 and TRBJ1-4, is as follows: DAGVTQSPTHLIKTRGQQVTLRCSPISGHKSVSWYQQVLGQGPQFIFQYYEKEERGRGNFPDRFSARQFPNYSSELNVNALLLGDSALYLCASSLQARYATNEKLFFGSGTQLSVL.

The chain carries TRBV11-2 and TRBJ2-7, with D unclear. The V end lost 3 bases, the J end lost 0 bases, and 9 bases lay between the germline ends. The CDR3 is 14 residues long. Per germline, CDR1 SGHAT and CDR2 FQNNGV. The CDR3 DNA reads TGTGCCAGCAGCTTGCTTATTTCCTCCTACGAGCAGTACTTC. Protein: CASSLLISSYEQYF.

This sequence joins TRBV6-5 and TRBJ2-7; no definite D call. CDR3 length: 14 amino acids. Trimming left V 5 bases short and J 4 bases short, with 15 bases between. The germline V gene encodes CDR1 MNHEY and CDR2 SVGAGI. The CDR3 DNA sequence: TGTGCCAGCAGTCGTACCCGCACTAAGTACGAGCAGTACTTC. This translates into CASSRTRTKYEQYF.